The entry that follows covers one T cell receptor beta chain sequence. This sample is drawn from a study of blood T cell repertoires in COVID-19. Looking at the study overall: From T cells, B-cell-depleted T cells, or PBMCs came the material, which was cDNA or gDNA.

Original processing notes: Scientists estimated how many nucleated cells there were by amplifying reference gene primers. Some clones are missing from TCRdb's copy, which holds only in-frame ones; the method was immunoSEQ multiplex PCR. V and J calls and clone size are given by that table; D and trimming were obtained from the DNA. The profile shows around 190,000 clones, around 83% of them singletons. The V segment lost 5 bases and the J segment 0 bases; nucleotides outside the gene matches: 9. Per the germline V gene, CDR1 is LNHDA and CDR2 is SQIVND (reference sequence). The CDR3 is 18 amino acids.

This receptor was obtained from a woman in her sixties or seventies with acute or convalescent COVID-19. This chain links TRBV19 with TRBJ2-4; 11 bases align to TRBD1. The sequenced sample was peripheral blood. In nucleotides, the CDR3 is TGTGCCAGTAGTCCGGGACAGGGGGTCTCACTAGCCAAAAACATTCAGTACTTC. Encoded protein: CASSPGQGVSLAKNIQYF.